The T cell receptor beta chain under discussion was sequenced for a study of cytotoxic CD8 clonotypes in ibrutinib-treated CLL. Genomic DNA in an amount of approximately 2 micrograms was extracted from cryopreserved PBMCs and used for the preparation of TCR beta libraries. The assay was immunoSEQ multiplex PCR, and TCRdb's table has in-frame clones only and misses some. The table records under 200,000 clones, approximately 77% of them present only once. V gave up 9 bases and J gave up 3 bases; unmatched junction bases: 0. The CDR3 loop spans 11 amino acids. Germline V gene lookup returns CDR1 ENHRY and CDR2 SYGVKD. Notes on the study in general: Patients had baseline clonality above age-matched healthy donors, and this clonality moved with circulating CD8+ T-cell counts. Under treatment, the uncommon public clonotypes either contracted or remained stable.

Remarks on this clone: Its antigen remains unknown.

The sequencing here drew on PBMCs, taken after 12 months of ibrutinib treatment. This sequence originates from a human donor with chronic lymphocytic leukemia. The chain uses TRBV10-3 and TRBJ2-7; TRBD1 matches 9 bases. The CDR3 spells CAMGQGYEQYF. In DNA form, the CDR3 reads TGTGCCATGGGACAGGGCTACGAGCAGTACTTC.